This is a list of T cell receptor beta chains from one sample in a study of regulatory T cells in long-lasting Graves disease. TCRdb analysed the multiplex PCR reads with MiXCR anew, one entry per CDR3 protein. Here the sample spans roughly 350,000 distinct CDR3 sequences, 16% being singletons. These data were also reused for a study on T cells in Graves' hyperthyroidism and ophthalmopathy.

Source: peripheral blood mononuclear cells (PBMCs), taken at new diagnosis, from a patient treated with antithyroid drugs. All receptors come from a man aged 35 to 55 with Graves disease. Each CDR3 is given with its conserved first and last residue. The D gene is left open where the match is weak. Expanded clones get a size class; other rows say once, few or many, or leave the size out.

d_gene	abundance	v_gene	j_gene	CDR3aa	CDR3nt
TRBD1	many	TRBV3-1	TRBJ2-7	CASSQDRTGDPLSYEQYF	TGTGCCAGCAGCCAAGATCGGACAGGGGACCCTCTTTCCTACGAGCAGTACTTC
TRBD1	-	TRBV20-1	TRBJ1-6	CSAGQGVPLHF	TGCAGTGCCGGACAGGGTGTCCCCCTCCACTTT
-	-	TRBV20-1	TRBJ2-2	CSAGGGGASNTGELFF	TGCAGTGCTGGGGGGGGGGGGGCATCCAACACCGGGGAGCTGTTTTTT
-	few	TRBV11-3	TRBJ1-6	CASSSPRGGLGSPLHF	TGTGCCAGCAGCTCCCCTCGTGGGGGCCTTGGGTCACCCCTCCACTTT
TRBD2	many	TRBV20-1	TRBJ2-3	CSAIPFRGGSTDTQYF	TGCAGTGCCATCCCCTTCCGCGGGGGGAGCACAGATACGCAGTATTTT
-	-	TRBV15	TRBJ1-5	CAAGSRTYSNQPQHF	TGTGCCGCCGGGAGTCGAACATATAGCAATCAGCCCCAGCATTTT
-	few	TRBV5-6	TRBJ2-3	CASSSQDTQYF	TGTGCCAGCAGCTCCCAGGATACGCAGTATTTT
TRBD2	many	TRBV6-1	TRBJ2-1	CASTPKAGGIYNEQFF	TGTGCCAGCACCCCCAAAGCGGGGGGGATCTACAATGAGCAGTTCTTC
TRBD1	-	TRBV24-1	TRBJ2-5	CAASEATGVQETQYF	TGTGCCGCCAGTGAGGCAACAGGGGTCCAAGAGACCCAGTACTTC
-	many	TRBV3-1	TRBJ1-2	CASSQEWALGVYGYTF	TGTGCCAGCAGCCAAGAGTGGGCCCTCGGGGTTTATGGCTACACCTTC
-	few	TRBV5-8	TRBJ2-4	CASSLDWLAKNIQYF	TGTGCCAGCAGCTTGGATTGGCTAGCCAAAAACATTCAGTACTTC